This TCR beta chain was identified in a study of T cell responses to AZD1222 COVID-19 vaccine. About the study: Pooling covered second doses at about 4 or about 12 weeks.

The V gene lost 3 bases and the J gene lost 3 bases, with 12 bases spanning the gap. Germline CDR1 is MGHRA and CDR2 is YSYEKL. The CDR3 is 14 amino acids. Comment on this clone: Antigen specificity is unknown.

Whole-study results and caveats: Most donors were white British and more were female, and clonal diversity was possibly underestimated. Nearly half of the spike-specific TCRs reportedly recognize variant regions that carry no mutations. Just a handful of people given AZD1222 tested seropositive at baseline.

Repertoires were generated with immunoSEQ multiplex PCR, while TCRdb's copy carries only in-frame clones and drops some. In the table there are roughly 97,000 clones, 70% to 90% of which are singletons. The TCR was taken from an adult in good health. Here the sequenced sample was peripheral blood, taken on day 0 of AZD1222 vaccination. The gene calls are TRBV4-1 and TRBJ2-7; possible D gene TRBD2, 5 bases. CDR3 in amino acids: CASSHRAGGYEQYF. The CDR3 nucleotides read TGCGCCAGCAGCCATAGGGCAGGAGGCTACGAGCAGTACTTC.